Sequencing of this T cell receptor (beta chain) was carried out in a study of identical twins (dated by TCRdb to the mid-2010s). About the study as a whole: The study deep-sequenced TCR alpha and beta repertoires from monozygotic twins, unrelated adults of various ages and cord blood to test whether fetal clonotypes persist. To rule out contamination, replicate twin experiments were performed at different times with different library preparation protocols. Overall study results and their limits: Compared with coincidental sharing between unrelated individuals, out-of-frame TCR alpha sequences shared between twins had an excess of sequences with low generation probability. Excess twin sharing in beta out-of-frame sequences was weaker because fewer shared sequences lowered the signal-to-noise ratio. Invariant T cells such as MAIT and iNKT could partly confound zero-insertion analyses, though diverse VJ usage argued against this for most clonotypes. Fewer insertions were carried by abundant cord blood beta clonotypes; a weaker similar trend was observed in young adult naive repertoires, while no such trend was observed in memory repertoires. Recombination models systematically underestimated out-of-frame TCR alpha sharing in monozygotic twins but agreed with sharing between unrelated individuals. Because the same donors could not be followed over many years, the conclusions relied on cross-sectional statistical analysis.

Library prep was done by 5' RACE. Sequencing used an Illumina HiSeq 2000. Template switching introduced a universal primer binding site; the final cDNA contained a unique molecular identifier, enabling accurate counting of TCR cDNA molecules. Specific primers in the conserved constant-segment region were used to synthesize first-strand cDNA for the TCR alpha and beta chains. To control for contamination, every cDNA library was double barcoded, receiving both a SMART-Mk sample barcode and Illumina barcodes. TruSeq adapter sequences and Illumina sample barcodes were added in two successive PCR steps. Sequencing of the TCR alpha and beta cDNA libraries was done on the Illumina HiSeq platform using custom primers. Turning to the authors' computational methods: Unique molecular identifiers were extracted from raw reads with MiGEC, and CDR3 positions were determined with MiXCR. Recombination models were inferred per individual with the repgenHMM and IGoR tools using an EM algorithm. Shared clonotypes were analyzed with the tcR package in R, and sharing was normalized by the product of cloneset sizes. To study raw recombination free of thymic and clonal selection effects, out-of-frame nonproductive sequences were analyzed. TCRdb ran its own pipeline on the public reads, namely fastp trimming at Q25 and MiXCR clone calling, and kept in-frame beta chains. Rows are unified per CDR3 protein, each entry keeping the most common DNA and genes. Here the V and J calls rest on TCRdb's processing, not on the authors' analysis. The sample table shows 1.5 million to 2 million distinct CDR3 sequences, and about 30% are seen once. In total, the top ten clones hold about 0.27% of the sample.

The CDR3 sequence holds 11 residues, the cysteine and phenylalanine included. The sequence is cut down to CDR3 DNA, 33 bases in frame from base 1. Via the germline V gene, CDR1 is WSHSY and CDR2 SAAADI. Every donor in the study was a healthy Caucasian. For this clonotype: Its antigen is unknown. No base-level quality is on record; no much larger clone is a single base apart.

This sequence originates from a newborn girl in good health. The specimen sequenced was cord blood. The chain is encoded by TRBV10-2 joined to TRBJ2-4; there is no confident call for the D gene. The end of the DNA is better explained by TRBJ2-7, so the J call may be wrong. The DNA reads TGCGCCAGCAGGCATTACTACGAGCAGTACTTC. Its translation reads: CASRHYYEQYF.